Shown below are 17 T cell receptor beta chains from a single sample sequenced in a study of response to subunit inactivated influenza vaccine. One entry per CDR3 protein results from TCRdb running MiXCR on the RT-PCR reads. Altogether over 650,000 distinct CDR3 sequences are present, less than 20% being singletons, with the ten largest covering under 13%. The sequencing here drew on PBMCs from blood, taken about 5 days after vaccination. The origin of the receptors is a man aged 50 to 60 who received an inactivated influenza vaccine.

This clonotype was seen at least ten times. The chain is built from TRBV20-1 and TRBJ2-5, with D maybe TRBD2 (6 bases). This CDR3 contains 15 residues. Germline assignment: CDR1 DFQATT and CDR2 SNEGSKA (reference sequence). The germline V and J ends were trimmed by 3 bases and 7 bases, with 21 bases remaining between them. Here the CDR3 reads CSASGGSGLRGTQYF. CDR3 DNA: TGCAGTGCTAGTGGTGGTAGCGGCCTCCGGGGGACCCAGTACTTC.

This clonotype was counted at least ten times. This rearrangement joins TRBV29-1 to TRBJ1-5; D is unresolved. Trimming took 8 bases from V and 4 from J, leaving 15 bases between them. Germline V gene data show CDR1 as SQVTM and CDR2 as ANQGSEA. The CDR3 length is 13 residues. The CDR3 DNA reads TGCAGCACCTCTTCAGGTCCGAATCAGCCCCAGCATTTT. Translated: CSTSSGPNQPQHF. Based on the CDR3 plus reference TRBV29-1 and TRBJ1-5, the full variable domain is SAVISQKPSRDICQRGTSLTIQCQVDSQVTMMFWYRQQPGQSLTLIATANQGSEATYESGFVIDKFPISRPNLTFSTLTVSNMSPEDSSIYLCSTSSGPNQPQHFGDGTRLSIL.

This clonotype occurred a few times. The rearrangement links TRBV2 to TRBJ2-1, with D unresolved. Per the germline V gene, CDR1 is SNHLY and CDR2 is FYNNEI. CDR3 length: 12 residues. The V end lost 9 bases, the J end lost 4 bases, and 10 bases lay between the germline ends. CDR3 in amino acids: CASLTAYNEQFF. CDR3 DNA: TGTGCCAGTCTTACCGCATACAATGAGCAGTTCTTC.

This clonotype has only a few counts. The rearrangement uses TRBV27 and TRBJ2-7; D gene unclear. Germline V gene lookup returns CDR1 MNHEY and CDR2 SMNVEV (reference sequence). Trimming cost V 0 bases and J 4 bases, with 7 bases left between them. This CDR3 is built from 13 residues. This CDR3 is CASSLSAGYEQYF. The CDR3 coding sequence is TGTGCCAGCAGTTTATCGGCCGGTTACGAGCAGTACTTC.

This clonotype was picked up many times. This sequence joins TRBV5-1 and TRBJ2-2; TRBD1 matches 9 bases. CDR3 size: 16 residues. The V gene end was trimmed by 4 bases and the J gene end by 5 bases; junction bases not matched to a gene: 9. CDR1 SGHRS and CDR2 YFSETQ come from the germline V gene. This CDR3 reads CASSKQGAFGTGELFF. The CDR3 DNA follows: TGCGCCAGCAGCAAACAGGGGGCTTTCGGTACCGGGGAGCTGTTTTTT.

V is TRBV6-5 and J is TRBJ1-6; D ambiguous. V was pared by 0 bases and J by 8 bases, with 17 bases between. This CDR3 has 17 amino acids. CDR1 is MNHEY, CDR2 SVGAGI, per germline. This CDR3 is CASSYSAAANFHSPLHF. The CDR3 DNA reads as TGTGCCAGCAGTTACTCTGCCGCGGCCAACTTCCATTCACCCCTCCACTTT.

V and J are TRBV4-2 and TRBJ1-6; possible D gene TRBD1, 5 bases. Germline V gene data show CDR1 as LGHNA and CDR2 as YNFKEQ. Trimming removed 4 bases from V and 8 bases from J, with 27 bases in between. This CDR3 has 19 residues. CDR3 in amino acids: CASSPLFNLALLGDSPLHF. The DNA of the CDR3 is TGTGCCAGCAGCCCACTTTTCAATTTGGCCCTCCTGGGGGATTCACCCCTCCACTTT.

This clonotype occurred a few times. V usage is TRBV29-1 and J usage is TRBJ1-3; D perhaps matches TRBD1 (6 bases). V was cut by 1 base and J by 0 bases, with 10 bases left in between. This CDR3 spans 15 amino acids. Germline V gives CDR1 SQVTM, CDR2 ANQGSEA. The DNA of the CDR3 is TGCAGCGTTGAAGTACAGGGAACCTCTGGAAACACCATATATTTT. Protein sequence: CSVEVQGTSGNTIYF.

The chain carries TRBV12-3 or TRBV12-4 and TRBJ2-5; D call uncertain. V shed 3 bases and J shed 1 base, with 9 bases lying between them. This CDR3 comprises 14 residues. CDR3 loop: CASSFRRRQETQYF. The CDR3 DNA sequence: TGTGCCAGCAGTTTCCGGCGACGCCAAGAGACCCAGTACTTC.

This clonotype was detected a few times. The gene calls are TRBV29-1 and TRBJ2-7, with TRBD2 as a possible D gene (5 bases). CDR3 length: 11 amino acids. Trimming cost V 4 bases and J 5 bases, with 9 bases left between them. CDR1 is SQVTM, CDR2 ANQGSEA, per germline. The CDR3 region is CSVGTFDEQYF. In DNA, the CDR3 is TGCAGCGTTGGGACTTTCGACGAGCAGTACTTC.

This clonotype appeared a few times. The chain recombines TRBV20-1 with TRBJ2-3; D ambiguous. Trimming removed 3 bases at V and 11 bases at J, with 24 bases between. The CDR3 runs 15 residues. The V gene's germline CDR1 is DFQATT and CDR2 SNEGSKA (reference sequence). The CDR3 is CSASLPLPLRYGQYF. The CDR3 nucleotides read TGCAGTGCTAGTTTGCCTCTCCCCCTCCGATACGGGCAGTATTTT.

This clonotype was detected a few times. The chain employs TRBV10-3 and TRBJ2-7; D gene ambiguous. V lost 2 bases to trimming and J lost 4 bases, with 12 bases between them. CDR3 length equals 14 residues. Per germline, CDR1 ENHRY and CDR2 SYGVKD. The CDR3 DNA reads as TGTGCCATCAGTGAGGAGAGTAAATATTACGAGCAGTACTTC. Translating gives CAISEESKYYEQYF.

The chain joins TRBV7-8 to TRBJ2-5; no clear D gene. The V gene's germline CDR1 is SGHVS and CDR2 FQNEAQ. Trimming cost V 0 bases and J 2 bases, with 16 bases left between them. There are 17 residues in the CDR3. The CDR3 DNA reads TGTGCCAGCAGCTTAGCGTCGGACCTACCCCCTCAAGAGACCCAGTACTTC. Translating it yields CASSLASDLPPQETQYF.

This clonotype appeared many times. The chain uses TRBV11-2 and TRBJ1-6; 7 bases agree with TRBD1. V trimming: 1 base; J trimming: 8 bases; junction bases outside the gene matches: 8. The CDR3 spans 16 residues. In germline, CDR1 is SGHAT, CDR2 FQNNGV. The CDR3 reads CASSLVGGTAYSPLHF. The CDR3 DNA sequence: TGTGCCAGCAGCTTAGTAGGAGGGACAGCTTATTCACCCCTCCACTTT.

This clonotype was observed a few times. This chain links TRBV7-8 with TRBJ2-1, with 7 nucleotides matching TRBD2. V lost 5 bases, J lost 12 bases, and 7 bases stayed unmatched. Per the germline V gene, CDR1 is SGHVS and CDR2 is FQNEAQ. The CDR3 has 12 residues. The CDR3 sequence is CASSLRLARQFF. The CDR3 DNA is TGTGCCAGCAGCCTCAGACTAGCCCGGCAGTTCTTC. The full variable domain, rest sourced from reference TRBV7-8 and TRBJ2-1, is GAGVSQSPRYKVAKRGQDVALRCDPISGHVSLFWYQQALGQGPEFLTYFQNEAQLDKSGLPSDRFFAERPEGSVSTLKIQRTQQEDSAVYLCASSLRLARQFFGPGTRLTVL.

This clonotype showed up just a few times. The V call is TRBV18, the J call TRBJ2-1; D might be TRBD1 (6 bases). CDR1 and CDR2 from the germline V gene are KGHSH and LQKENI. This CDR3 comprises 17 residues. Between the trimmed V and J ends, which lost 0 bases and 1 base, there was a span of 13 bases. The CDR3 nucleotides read TGTGCCAGCTCACCACCAATACAGGGACCGTCCTACAATGAGCAGTTCTTC. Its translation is CASSPPIQGPSYNEQFF.

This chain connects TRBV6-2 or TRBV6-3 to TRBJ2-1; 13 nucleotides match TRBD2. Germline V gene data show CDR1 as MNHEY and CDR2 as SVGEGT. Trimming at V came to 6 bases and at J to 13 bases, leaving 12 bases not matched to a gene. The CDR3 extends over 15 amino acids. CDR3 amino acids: CASSPSLGLAGEQFF. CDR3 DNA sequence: TGTGCCAGCAGCCCGAGTCTAGGACTAGCGGGGGAACAGTTCTTC.